This record looks at one T cell receptor beta chain sequence and its context. Antigen unknown. Libraries were prepared by immunoSEQ multiplex PCR; TCRdb keeps only in-frame clonotypes and omits some of them. There are about 1.5 million clones in the sample; about 96% occur only once, and about 1% lies in the top ten. The data stem from a study of shared clonotypes between healthy human individuals. Findings of the study overall: Naive subsets generally had larger estimated richness than memory subsets.

The source is a man under 40 in good health. Specimen: naive CD4+ T cells sorted from blood. Subset here: CD45RA+ positively selected.

The CDR3 bases are TGCAGCGTGACACAGGGAATCAATCAGCCCCAGCATTTT. Translated: CSVTQGINQPQHF. The chain employs TRBV29-1 and TRBJ1-5; a possible D gene is TRBD1 (6 bases). Trimming removed 6 bases from V and 3 bases from J, with 12 bases in between. Germline V gives CDR1 SQVTM, CDR2 ANQGSEA. The CDR3 sequence is 13 residues long.